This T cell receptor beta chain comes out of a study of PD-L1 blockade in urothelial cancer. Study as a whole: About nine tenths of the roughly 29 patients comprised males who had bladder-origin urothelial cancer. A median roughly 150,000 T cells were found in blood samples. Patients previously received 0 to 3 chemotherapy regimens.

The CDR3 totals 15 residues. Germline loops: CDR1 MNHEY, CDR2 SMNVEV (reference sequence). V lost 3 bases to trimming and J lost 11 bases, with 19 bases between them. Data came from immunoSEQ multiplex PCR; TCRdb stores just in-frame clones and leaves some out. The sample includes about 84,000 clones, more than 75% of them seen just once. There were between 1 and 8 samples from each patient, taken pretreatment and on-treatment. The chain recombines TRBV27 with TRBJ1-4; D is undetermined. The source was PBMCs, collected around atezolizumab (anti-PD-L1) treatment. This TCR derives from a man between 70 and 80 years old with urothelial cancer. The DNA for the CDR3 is TGTGCCAGCAGTTTCCGAGGGCGGACCCCGGGGAAACTGTTTTTT. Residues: CASSFRGRTPGKLFF.